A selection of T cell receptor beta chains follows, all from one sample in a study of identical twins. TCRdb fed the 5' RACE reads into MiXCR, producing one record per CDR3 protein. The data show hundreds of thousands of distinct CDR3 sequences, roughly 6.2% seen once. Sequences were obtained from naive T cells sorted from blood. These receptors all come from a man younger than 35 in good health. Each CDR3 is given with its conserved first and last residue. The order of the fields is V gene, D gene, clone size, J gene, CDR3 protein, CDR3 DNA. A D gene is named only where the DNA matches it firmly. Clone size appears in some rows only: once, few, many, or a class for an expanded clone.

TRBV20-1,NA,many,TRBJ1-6,CSARDRGTASSYNSPLHF,TGCAGTGCTAGAGATAGAGGGACGGCGAGCTCCTATAATTCACCCCTCCACTTT
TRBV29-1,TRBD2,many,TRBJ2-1,CSGRTSGSSGQFF,TGCAGCGGCCGGACTAGCGGGAGTTCTGGGCAGTTCTTC
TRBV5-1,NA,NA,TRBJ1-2,CASSLSNRQGSRGYTF,TGCGCCAGCAGCTTGTCCAATCGGCAGGGCTCGCGAGGCTACACCTTC
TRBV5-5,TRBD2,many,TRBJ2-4,CASTIGLAVAKNIQYF,TGTGCCAGCACTATAGGACTAGCGGTAGCCAAAAACATTCAGTACTTC
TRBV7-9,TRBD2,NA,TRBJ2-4,CASGLEPGNIQYF,TGTGCCAGCGGACTAGAGCCCGGAAACATTCAGTACTTC
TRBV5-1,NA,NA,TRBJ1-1,CASSLSHSSNTEAFF,TGCGCCAGCAGCTTGTCTCACAGCTCGAACACTGAAGCTTTCTTT
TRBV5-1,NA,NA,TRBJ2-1,CASSLAQGGDEQFF,TGCGCCAGCAGCTTGGCGCAGGGGGGTGATGAGCAGTTCTTC
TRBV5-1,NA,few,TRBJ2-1,CASRLALSSYNEQFF,TGCGCCAGCAGGTTAGCGCTCAGCTCCTACAATGAGCAGTTCTTC
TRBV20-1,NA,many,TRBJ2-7,CSARGGRAAYEQYF,TGCAGTGCTAGAGGAGGCAGGGCCGCCTACGAGCAGTACTTC
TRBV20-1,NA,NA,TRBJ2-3,CSASRDTLRTDTQYF,TGCAGTGCTTCCCGGGACACCCTTCGCACAGATACGCAGTATTTT
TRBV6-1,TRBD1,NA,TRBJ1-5,CATRDRGAQPQHF,TGTGCCACCAGGGACAGGGGAGCTCAGCCCCAGCATTTT
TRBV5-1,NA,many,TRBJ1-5,CASSLESGLNQPQHF,TGCGCCAGCAGCTTGGAGTCCGGGTTGAATCAGCCCCAGCATTTT
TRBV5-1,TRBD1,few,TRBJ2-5,CASSLDRTGQETQYF,TGCGCCAGCAGCTTGGACCGGACAGGGCAGGAGACCCAGTACTTC
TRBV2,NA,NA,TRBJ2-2,CAVIQDTNTGELFF,TGTGCCGTTATACAGGACACAAACACCGGGGAGCTGTTTTTT
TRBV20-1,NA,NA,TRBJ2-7,CSARREKGYEQYF,TGCAGTGCCCGACGGGAGAAAGGCTACGAGCAGTACTTC
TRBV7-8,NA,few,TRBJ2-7,CASSLVPGRAYEQYF,TGTGCCAGCAGCTTAGTTCCCGGCAGGGCTTACGAGCAGTACTTC
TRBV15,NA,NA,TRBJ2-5,CATSREGSPVYQETQYF,TGTGCCACCAGCAGAGAGGGCTCTCCAGTGTACCAAGAGACCCAGTACTTC
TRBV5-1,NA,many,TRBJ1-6,CASSFAGDGCDSPLHF,TGCGCCAGCAGCTTTGCCGGGGATGGGTGTGATTCACCCCTCCACTTT
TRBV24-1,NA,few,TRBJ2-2,CATSSTGATGELFF,TGTGCCACCAGTTCGACAGGAGCAACCGGGGAGCTGTTTTTT
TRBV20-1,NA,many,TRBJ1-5,CSATVHVGGNQPQHF,TGCAGTGCCACGGTGCATGTGGGGGGCAATCAGCCCCAGCATTTT
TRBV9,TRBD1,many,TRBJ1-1,CASSTAMGQGRNTEAFF,TGTGCCAGCAGCACAGCGATGGGACAGGGGCGGAACACTGAAGCTTTCTTT
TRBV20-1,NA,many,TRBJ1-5,CSAKLGAGVQPQHF,TGCAGTGCTAAGCTAGGGGCGGGAGTACAGCCCCAGCATTTT
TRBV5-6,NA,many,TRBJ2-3,CASSFGSALDTQYF,TGTGCCAGCAGCTTCGGGAGTGCTTTAGATACGCAGTATTTT
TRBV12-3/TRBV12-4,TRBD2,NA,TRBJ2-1,CASRPTRGGRMREANEQFF,TGTGCCAGCAGACCCACCCGAGGAGGACGTATGCGGGAGGCCAATGAGCAGTTCTTC
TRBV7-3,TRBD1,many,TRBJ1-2,CASSTRQGGGYTF,TGTGCCAGCAGCACTCGACAGGGGGGTGGCTACACCTTC
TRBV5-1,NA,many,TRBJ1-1,CASSSTLEAFF,TGCGCCAGCAGTTCGACACTTGAAGCTTTCTTT
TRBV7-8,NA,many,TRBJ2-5,CASSFRETETQYF,TGTGCCAGCAGCTTTCGAGAAACGGAGACCCAGTACTTC
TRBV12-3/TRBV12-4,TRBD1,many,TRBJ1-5,CASSRNPGTGKQPQHF,TGTGCCAGCAGCCGAAACCCGGGGACAGGGAAACAGCCCCAGCATTTT
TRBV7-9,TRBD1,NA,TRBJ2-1,CASSLVSGQGRWEQFF,TGTGCCAGCAGCTTAGTGTCGGGACAGGGGCGCTGGGAGCAGTTCTTC
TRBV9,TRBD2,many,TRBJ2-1,CASSPSIAGERDNEQFF,TGTGCCAGCAGCCCAAGCATAGCGGGAGAAAGGGACAATGAGCAGTTCTTC
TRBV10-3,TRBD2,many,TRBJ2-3,CASGGPDTQYF,TGTGCCAGCGGGGGACCGGATACGCAGTATTTT
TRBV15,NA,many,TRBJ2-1,CATSRGGRGLGDEQFF,TGTGCCACCAGCAGAGGGGGACGGGGCTTGGGCGATGAGCAGTTCTTC
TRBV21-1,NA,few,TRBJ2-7,CASSNRAGGAYEQYF,TGTGCCAGCAGCAATAGGGCAGGGGGCGCCTACGAGCAGTACTTC
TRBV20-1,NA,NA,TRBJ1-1,CSAPRGKVLLNTEAFF,TGCAGTGCGCCCAGGGGAAAGGTTTTATTGAACACTGAAGCTTTCTTT
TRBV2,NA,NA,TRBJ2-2,CASRREGDTGELFF,TGTGCCAGCAGGAGGGAAGGGGACACCGGGGAGCTGTTTTTT
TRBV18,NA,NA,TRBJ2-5,CASSPRKGREETQYF,TGTGCCAGCTCACCCCGGAAGGGGAGAGAAGAGACCCAGTACTTC
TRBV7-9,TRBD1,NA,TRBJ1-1,CASSLDTGGVRTEAFF,TGTGCCAGCAGCTTGGACACAGGGGGCGTGAGGACTGAAGCTTTCTTT
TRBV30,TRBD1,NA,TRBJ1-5,CAWDPGQPNQPQHF,TGTGCCTGGGACCCGGGACAGCCCAATCAGCCCCAGCATTTT
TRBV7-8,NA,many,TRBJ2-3,CASSRGFPGTILVWQYF,TGTGCCAGCAGCCGGGGGTTCCCTGGGACAATTTTGGTATGGCAGTATTTT
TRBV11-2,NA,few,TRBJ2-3,CASSLEILQGGADTQYF,TGTGCCAGCAGCTTAGAAATTTTGCAGGGCGGGGCAGATACGCAGTATTTT
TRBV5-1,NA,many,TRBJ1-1,CASSSVGTEAFF,TGCGCCAGCAGCTCCGTGGGCACTGAAGCTTTCTTT